One and the same sample provided the 5 T cell receptor beta chains below, sequenced in a study of cytomegalovirus exposure and HLA in healthy donors. The PCR made use of 60 Vbeta and 13 Jbeta primers. Sequencing used immunoSEQ multiplex PCR; TCRdb keeps in-frame clones, though not all of them. The table records 150,000 to 200,000 clones, around 80% of them present only once. Material: PBMCs. The source is a woman aged 25 to 45 in good health and CMV-seropositive.

This sequence joins TRBV4-1 and TRBJ1-1; 8 bases fit TRBD1. This CDR3 is 14 amino acids long. With V trimmed by 6 bases and J by 5 bases, 8 bases remained unmatched. Looked up from germline, CDR1 is MGHRA and CDR2 is YSYEKL. The CDR3 loop is CASRFGQGETEAFF. The CDR3 DNA is TGCGCCAGCAGATTCGGACAGGGAGAGACTGAAGCTTTCTTT.

The chain combines TRBV11-3 with TRBJ2-5; 7 positions agree with TRBD1. V trimming: 1 base; J trimming: 5 bases; junction bases outside the gene matches: 7. The CDR3 sequence is 15 residues long. Per the germline V gene, CDR1 is SGHNT and CDR2 is YENEEA. CDR3 sequence: CASSLVGGVGETQYF. DNA for the CDR3: TGTGCCAGCAGCTTAGTAGGGGGCGTTGGGGAGACCCAGTACTTC.

This chain links TRBV19 with TRBJ2-7, with 7 bases that match TRBD1. Per the germline V gene, CDR1 is LNHDA and CDR2 is SQIVND (reference sequence). With V trimmed by 6 bases and J by 0 bases, 8 bases remained unmatched. CDR3 length: 15 amino acids. DNA for the CDR3: TGTGCCAGTAGACCGACAGGGTTTAGCTCCTACGAGCAGTACTTC. It yields the protein CASRPTGFSSYEQYF.

The V and J genes are TRBV7-2 and TRBJ2-2; 8 nucleotides agree with TRBD2. The germline V gene has CDR1 SGHTA and CDR2 FQGNSA. The CDR3 has 17 residues. J lost 5 bases, V lost 1 base, and 9 bases had no gene match. CDR3 loop: CASSLGSTGGGTGELFF. The DNA for the CDR3 is TGTGCCAGCAGCTTAGGCTCCACGGGAGGGGGGACCGGGGAGCTGTTTTTT. The full variable domain, in which reference TRBV7-2 and TRBJ2-2 provide the parts outside the CDR3, is GAGVSQSPSNKVTEKGKDVELRCDPISGHTALYWYRQSLGQGLEFLIYFQGNSAPDKSGLPSDRFSAERTGGSVSTLTIQRTQQEDSAVYLCASSLGSTGGGTGELFFGEGSRLTVL.

This clone has just a few counts. This chain links TRBV4-1 with TRBJ2-7; TRBD2 might be the D (6 bases). Deletions cut 3 bases from V and 0 bases from J, with 15 bases between. The CDR3 runs 16 residues. CDR1 is MGHRA and CDR2 is YSYEKL in the germline V gene. The CDR3 nucleotides read TGCGCCAGCAGCCAGGGGGAGGCCAGGAGCTCCTACGAGCAGTACTTC. This translates into CASSQGEARSSYEQYF.